At least ten counts were recorded for the clone carrying this T cell receptor beta chain. The antigen is not known. Combining a sample-barcoded 5' primer with a J-beta primer mix, a second PCR ran for about 6 to 11 cycles. TCRdb reprocessed the 5' RACE reads with MiXCR, giving one entry per CDR3 protein. The sample lists 900,000 to 950,000 distinct CDR3 sequences; about 29% were seen once. Drawing of peripheral blood yielded 7.5 to 10 milliliters from each donor. Isolation recovered at least 6.5 million PBMCs from every sample. This sample is part of a study of blood T cells in healthy people across ages. The length of the CDR3 is 14 residues. The germline V gene has CDR1 SGHRS and CDR2 YFSETQ. Trimming cost V 4 bases and J 2 bases, with 7 bases left between them. Study-wide results and limits: Per million T cells, TCR beta diversity dropped about linearly as age rose.

These data were also filed under a second study, of T cells of mothers and their children. That report adds: Every mother supplied over 9 million TCR beta CDR3 reads and every child around 3 million.

V usage is TRBV5-1 and J usage is TRBJ2-6, with D tentatively TRBD1 (5 bases). The sample consisted of blood. This sequence originates from a middle-aged woman in good health. Written as DNA, the CDR3 is TGCGCCAGCAGCAAGGACACTGGGGCCAACGTCCTGACTTTC. Its translation is CASSKDTGANVLTF.